This T cell receptor beta chain came from a study of cytomegalovirus exposure and HLA in healthy donors. Findings and limits, study-wide: Rates of TCR association differed by HLA locus in a later analysis, with DRB1 highest and HLA-C lowest. Immune exposure was documented only through CMV serostatus.

The CDR3 length is 15 residues. Losses at the gene ends were 5 bases for V and 7 bases for J; bases not matched to a gene: 11. In germline, CDR1 is MNHNS, CDR2 SASEGT. Researchers ran the PCR with 60 Vbeta and 13 Jbeta primers. The table came from immunoSEQ multiplex PCR; TCRdb's copy has only in-frame clones and leaves some out. The table records about 82,000 clones, 65% to 85% of them present only once. Note on this clone: The antigen is undetermined.

The source material was PBMCs. The source is a man in his forties or fifties in good health and CMV-seronegative. The gene calls are TRBV6-1 and TRBJ2-1; TRBD1 matches 7 bases. CDR3 protein: CASSPIDRAINEQFF. The DNA of the CDR3 is TGTGCCAGCAGTCCTATCGACAGGGCGATAAATGAGCAGTTCTTC.